The clone carrying this T cell receptor beta chain was counted many times. This sample's time point: longitudinal time-point 3. The data belong to a study of neurological immune-mediated disorders. cDNA synthesis was performed by 5'RACE with 10-nucleotide random UMIs. Each CDR3 protein gets one entry after TCRdb re-called the 5' RACE reads with MiXCR. The sample contains about 45,000 distinct CDR3 sequences, roughly 13% of which appear only once. V was shortened by 3 bases and J by 5 bases, with 2 bases between the two germline ends. This CDR3 has 11 residues. The germline V gene encodes CDR1 SGHTA and CDR2 FQGNSA.

This sequence joins TRBV7-2 and TRBJ2-1; D is ambiguous. This TCR was sampled from a man aged 25 to 40 in good health. The sequenced material came from PBMCs. The CDR3 DNA reads TGTGCCAGCAGCTTCCACAATGAGCAGTTCTTC. It translates to CASSFHNEQFF.